The sequence of this T cell receptor (beta chain) was determined in a study of early T cells in non-severe SARS-CoV-2 infection. Study information: The authors sequenced bulk RNA from unsorted whole blood, leaving chains unpaired.

Study results and limitations: The matching step, a VDJdb search, favored anti-spike CD8 responses and missed private and CD4 specificities.

In germline, CDR1 is PRHDT, CDR2 FYEKMQ (reference sequence). The V segment lost 2 bases and the J segment 0 bases; nucleotides outside the gene matches: 6. This CDR3 spans 17 amino acids. TCRdb redid the calling of the 5' RACE reads with MiXCR, one entry per CDR3 protein. The table lists around 80,000 distinct CDR3 sequences, around 15% of them singletons. This clonotype was counted only a few times. What it binds is not known. V and J are TRBV13 and TRBJ2-2, with 7 positions matching TRBD1. The source material was whole blood. This receptor was taken from an adult who was a healthcare worker with PCR-confirmed SARS-CoV-2 infection or an uninfected control (not recorded which). The CDR3 bases are TGTGCCAGCAGCTTACCCGACAGGGAGCCGAACACCGGGGAGCTGTTTTTT. Translation: CASSLPDREPNTGELFF.